The next 7 T cell receptor beta chains were all read from a single sample in a study of blood T cell repertoires in COVID-19. Using immunoSEQ multiplex PCR, the repertoire was profiled, and TCRdb retains in-frame clones only, with some absent. In the table there are around 120,000 clones, almost 80% of which are singletons. The specimen was peripheral blood. The receptors shown here come from a human donor in a cohort sampled during active COVID-19.

The gene calls are TRBV30 and TRBJ1-2; 7 nucleotides agree with TRBD1. Losses at the gene ends were 2 bases for V and 6 bases for J; bases not matched to a gene: 9. Germline V lookup: CDR1 GTSNPN, CDR2 SVGIG (reference sequence). The CDR3 is 14 amino acids. The CDR3 reads CAWSWQGVRNGYTF. The CDR3 bases are TGTGCCTGGAGTTGGCAGGGGGTGAGGAATGGCTACACCTTC.

The chain couples TRBV7-3 to TRBJ1-6; unclear D gene. V was shortened by 4 bases and J by 7 bases, with 5 bases between the two germline ends. This CDR3 comprises 12 residues. The germline V gene encodes CDR1 SGHTA and CDR2 FQGTGA. The CDR3 region is CASSSANSPLHF. The DNA of the CDR3 is TGTGCCAGCAGCTCCGCGAATTCACCCCTCCACTTT.

CDR3: CASSLWGRGQEKLFF. The CDR3, as DNA: TGTGCCAGCAGTTTATGGGGCAGGGGACAGGAAAAACTGTTTTTT. This chain uses TRBV28 with TRBJ1-4, with 7 bases lining up with TRBD1. Germline V gene data show CDR1 as MDHEN and CDR2 as SYDVKM. The ends lost 0 bases at V and 8 bases at J; junction bases unmatched: 6. The CDR3 has 15 amino acids.

CDR3 DNA: TGTGCCAGCAGCCCCGGGACAGGGGCTGAAAAACTGTTTTTT. Residues: CASSPGTGAEKLFF. The chain uses TRBV7-9 and TRBJ1-4; the match to TRBD1 covers 10 bases. CDR1 is SEHNR, CDR2 FQNEAQ, per germline (reference sequence). Trimming took 5 bases from V and 7 from J; bases not matched to a gene: 4. The CDR3 covers 14 residues.

This clone was seen at least ten times. The V and J genes are TRBV28 and TRBJ1-5; D gene ambiguous. The germline gives CDR1 MDHEN, CDR2 SYDVKM. Deletions cut 5 bases from V and 8 bases from J, with 13 bases between. This CDR3 has 13 amino acids. Here the CDR3 DNA reads TGTGCCAGCAGTCCCGACGGCCAGGAGCCCCAGCATTTT. It translates to CASSPDGQEPQHF. Variable domain in full (rest from reference TRBV28 and TRBJ1-5): DVKVTQSSRYLVKRTGEKVFLECVQDMDHENMFWYRQDPGLGLRLIYFSYDVKMKEKGDIPEGYSVSREKKERFSLILESASTNQTSMYLCASSPDGQEPQHFGDGTRLSIL.

The chain joins TRBV6-5 to TRBJ2-1, with 11 bases matching TRBD2. The CDR3 sequence is 15 residues long. V was clipped by 7 bases and J by 2 bases; unmatched bases: 4. Germline CDR1 MNHEY, CDR2 SVGAGI. The CDR3, as DNA: TGTGCCAGCAAAGTGACTAGCGGGACCTACAATGAGCAGTTCTTC. Protein: CASKVTSGTYNEQFF.

This clone was counted between two and nine times. The chain couples TRBV14 to TRBJ2-1; D unclear. The CDR3 extends over 15 amino acids. Germline loops: CDR1 SGHDN, CDR2 FVKESK. The V and J ends lost 2 bases and 9 bases respectively, with 17 bases between them. CDR3 nucleotide sequence: TGTGCCAGCAGCCAAATAATCGGGTTTGATAGTGAGCAGTTCTTC. The encoded protein is CASSQIIGFDSEQFF.